This T cell receptor beta chain was profiled in a study of blood T cell repertoires in COVID-19. Study-wide background: Samples came from the United States, Italy and Spain, spanning acute and convalescent COVID-19. In each case, the material was cDNA or gDNA derived from T cells, B-cell-depleted T cells, or PBMCs.

The CDR3 totals 15 residues. Germline assignment: CDR1 ENHRY and CDR2 SYGVKD. The V gene end was trimmed by 6 bases and the J gene end by 8 bases; junction bases not matched to a gene: 13. In the source study's methods: Estimated nucleated cell counts came from reference gene primer amplification. Produced via immunoSEQ multiplex PCR; TCRdb's table is partial and in-frame only. V, J and clone size were drawn from that table, and D and trimming were deduced from the DNA. This sample has more than 200,000 clones, with about four fifths found just once. Sequences were obtained from peripheral blood. This sequence joins TRBV10-3 and TRBJ1-2; 9 positions agree with TRBD1. This receptor was taken from a woman in her forties with active or convalescent COVID-19. For the CDR3, the DNA is TGTGCCATCAGCTTAACCGGGACAGGGAATGGGGGCTACACCTTC. Protein: CAISLTGTGNGGYTF.